The source of this T cell receptor (beta chain) is a study of T cell responses to AZD1222 COVID-19 vaccine (dated by TCRdb to the early 2020s). Regarding the study in general: A total of 233 trial participants underwent TCR sequencing, of whom 207 received two doses of AZD1222 and around 25 received two doses of the MenACWY control vaccine. Trial participants were enrolled by age into subgroups of 18-55, 56-69 and 70-plus years, and around 140, 26 and 57 TCR-sequenced participants, respectively, were included in these subgroups. Findings and caveats that apply to the study as a whole: Epitopes outside the regions mutated in the B.1.351 and B.1.1.7 variants were reportedly recognized by nearly half of the unique spike-specific TCRs. In the small 56-69-year group, the increase in depth fell short of significance, most likely because of low power. The vaccine-associated CD4 TCRs covered the entire spike protein, and the dominant responses fell in regions 160-218 and 743-854. Because no samples from the day 14 peak response were available, repertoires could be characterized only after the peak T cell response. A significant rise in spike-specific TCR breadth and depth was observed after two AZD1222 doses relative to day 0 and relative to MenACWY recipients. Participants were mostly white British, with more females than males. The authors suggested clonal diversity may have been underestimated. Conclusions about previously exposed vaccinees were limited because only six AZD1222 recipients were SARS-CoV-2 seropositive at baseline.

The germline V gene (reference sequence) sets CDR1 to MNHEY and CDR2 to SMNVEV. From V the trimming removes 7 bases and from J it removes 5 bases, while the gene matches leave 4 bases of the junction unaccounted for. From the cysteine through the phenylalanine, the CDR3 covers 13 amino acids. Of the read, only the CDR3 DNA is kept; its 39 bases are in frame from base 1. The CDR3 regions of human TCRbeta chains were analyzed by immunosequencing. In the authors' own workflow: Repertoire TCRs were matched against a reference library of SARS-CoV-2-specific TCRs generated with the MIRA antigen-specificity platform. Breadth was defined as the fraction of unique TCRs that were SARS-CoV-2-associated, and depth was defined as the fraction of total T cells that were SARS-CoV-2-associated. Each spike-specific TCR was assigned to its reactive spike region and to a CD4 or CD8 class using the MIRA data. Log10-transformed breadth and depth values were compared by one-way ANOVA with Sidak's multiple comparisons tests. Here the immuneACCESS table is served through TCRdb, limited to in-frame sequences with V and J called. Missing clones are a known gap in these copies; in checked studies unresolved V genes cover under half, and the rest lacks a known reason. Clonal size and the V and J genes are those of that table, whereas D and trimming came from the DNA. The sample has 83,000 or so clones on record, 85% to 90% of them singletons. The ten most abundant clones make up under 5% of the sample.

The time point label of this sample denotes: baseline before first vaccination. The treatment or condition tag for this specimen amounts to: meningococcal conjugate vaccine given as trial control. Vaccinee samples came from UK trials COV001 and COV002, including a single-blind randomized controlled phase 2/3 trial of AZD1222 (ChAdOx1 nCoV-19) in healthy adults. Trial participant PBMC samples were collected at day 0 and day 28 after the second dose for TCRbeta chain sequencing. For this clone: Its antigen is not yet known. Base qualities were left out, and no much larger clone turns up one base away.

The chain was built from TRBV27 and TRBJ2-7; 11 nucleotides in the junction match TRBD1. The receptor was derived from an adult in good health. The sample in question was peripheral blood, obtained on day 0 of MenACWY control vaccination. The CDR3 is CASIGQGAHEQYF. The DNA sequence is as follows: TGTGCCAGCATAGGACAGGGGGCTCACGAGCAGTACTTC.